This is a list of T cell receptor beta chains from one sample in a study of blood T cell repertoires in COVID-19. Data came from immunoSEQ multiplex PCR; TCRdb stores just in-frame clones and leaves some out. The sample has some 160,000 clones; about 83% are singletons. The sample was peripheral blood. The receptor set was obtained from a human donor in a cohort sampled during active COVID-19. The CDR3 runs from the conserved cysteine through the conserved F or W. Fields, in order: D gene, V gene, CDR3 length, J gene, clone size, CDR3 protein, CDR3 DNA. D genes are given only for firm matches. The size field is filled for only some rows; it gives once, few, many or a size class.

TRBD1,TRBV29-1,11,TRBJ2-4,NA,CSVRQGNIQYF,TGCAGCGTCCGACAGGGGAACATTCAGTACTTC
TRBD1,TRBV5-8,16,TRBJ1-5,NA,CASSLGQVYSNQPQHF,TGTGCCAGCAGCCTGGGACAGGTATATAGCAATCAGCCCCAGCATTTT
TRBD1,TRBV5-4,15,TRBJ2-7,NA,CASSPGGLSSYEQYF,TGTGCCAGCAGCCCAGGGGGCCTAAGCTCCTACGAGCAGTACTTC
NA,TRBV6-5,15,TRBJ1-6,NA,CASRPEWTDNSPLHF,TGTGCCAGCAGGCCCGAATGGACAGATAATTCACCCCTCCACTTT
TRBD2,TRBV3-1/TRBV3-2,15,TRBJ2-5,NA,CASNLLWTSGAVMYF,TGTGCCAGCAACCTACTTTGGACTAGCGGGGCGGTTATGTACTTC
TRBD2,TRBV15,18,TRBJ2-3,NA,CATSRWGTSGDLEGTQYF,TGTGCCACCAGCAGATGGGGGACTAGCGGGGACCTGGAGGGTACGCAGTATTTT
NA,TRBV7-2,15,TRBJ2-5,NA,CASSLVGGALETQYF,TGTGCCAGCAGCTTAGTAGGAGGAGCGCTGGAGACCCAGTACTTC
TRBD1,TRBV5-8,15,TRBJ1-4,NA,CASSLGDRANEKLFF,TGTGCCAGCAGCTTGGGGGACAGGGCGAATGAAAAACTGTTTTTT
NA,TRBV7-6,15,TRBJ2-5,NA,CASSLAVGPQETQYF,TGTGCCAGCAGCTTAGCGGTGGGGCCCCAAGAGACCCAGTACTTC
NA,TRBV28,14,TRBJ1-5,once,CASSFSDGYQPQHF,TGTGCCAGCAGTTTCAGCGACGGATATCAGCCCCAGCATTTT
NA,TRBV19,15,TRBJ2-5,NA,CASSPGTYMTETQYF,TGTGCCAGTAGTCCCGGGACATATATGACCGAGACCCAGTACTTC
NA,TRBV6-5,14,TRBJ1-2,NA,CASSYLHPGGGYTF,TGTGCCAGCAGTTACCTCCACCCGGGGGGAGGCTACACCTTC
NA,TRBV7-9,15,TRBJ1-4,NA,CASSLRLPRAEKLFF,TGTGCCAGCAGCTTAAGGCTCCCGAGGGCTGAAAAACTGTTTTTT
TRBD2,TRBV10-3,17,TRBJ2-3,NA,CAIGVASGGGGTDTQYF,TGTGCCATCGGGGTGGCTAGCGGGGGCGGGGGCACAGATACGCAGTATTTT
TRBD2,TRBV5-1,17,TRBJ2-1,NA,CASSLAGTSGRVNEQFF,TGCGCCAGCAGCTTGGCCGGGACTAGCGGGAGGGTGAATGAGCAGTTCTTC
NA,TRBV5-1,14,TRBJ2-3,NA,CASSLGQDTDTQYF,TGCGCCAGCAGCTTGGGGCAGGACACAGATACGCAGTATTTT
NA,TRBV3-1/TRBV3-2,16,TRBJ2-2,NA,CASSQGKGLLTGELFF,TGTGCCAGCAGCCAAGGGAAGGGACTGCTCACCGGGGAGCTGTTTTTT
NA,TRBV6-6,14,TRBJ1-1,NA,CASSSPGENTEAFF,TGTGCCAGCAGTTCCCCAGGGGAGAACACTGAAGCTTTCTTT
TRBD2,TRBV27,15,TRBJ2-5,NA,CASSLLAGDLETQYF,TGTGCCAGCAGTTTATTAGCGGGAGATCTTGAGACCCAGTACTTC
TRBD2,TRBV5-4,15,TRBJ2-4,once,CASSPGLAGGGVQYF,TGTGCCAGCAGCCCGGGACTAGCGGGGGGAGGGGTTCAGTACTTC
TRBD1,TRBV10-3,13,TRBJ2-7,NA,CAIRDRASYEQYF,TGTGCCATCAGGGACAGGGCTTCCTACGAGCAGTACTTC
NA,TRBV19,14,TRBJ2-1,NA,CASSEVIGNYEQFF,TGTGCCAGTAGTGAAGTAATCGGTAACTATGAGCAGTTCTTC
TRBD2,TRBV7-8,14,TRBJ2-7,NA,CASSQGLAGGEQYF,TGTGCCAGCAGCCAAGGACTAGCGGGAGGCGAGCAGTACTTC
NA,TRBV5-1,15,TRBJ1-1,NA,CASSLEDSENTEAFF,TGCGCCAGCAGCTTGGAAGACTCAGAGAACACTGAAGCTTTCTTT
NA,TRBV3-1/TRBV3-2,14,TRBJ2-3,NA,CASSQGPRTDTQYF,TGTGCCAGCAGCCAAGGACCTAGAACAGATACGCAGTATTTT
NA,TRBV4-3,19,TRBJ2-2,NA,CASSQEVGRSRANTGELFF,TGCGCCAGCAGCCAAGAGGTCGGGAGAAGCCGCGCGAACACCGGGGAGCTGTTTTTT
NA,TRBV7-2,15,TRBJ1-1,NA,CASSLVHGGYTEAFF,TGTGCCAGCAGCTTAGTTCATGGGGGGTACACTGAAGCTTTCTTT
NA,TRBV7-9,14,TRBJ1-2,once,CASSRPGERGGYTF,TGTGCCAGCAGCCGCCCGGGGGAGAGAGGTGGCTACACCTTC
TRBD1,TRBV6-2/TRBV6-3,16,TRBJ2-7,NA,CASSSLGKTGGNEQYF,TGTGCCAGCAGTTCCTTAGGGAAAACAGGGGGCAACGAGCAGTACTTC
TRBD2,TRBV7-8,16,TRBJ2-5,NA,CASSLAIAGGPETQYF,TGTGCCAGCAGCTTAGCGATAGCGGGGGGGCCGGAGACCCAGTACTTC
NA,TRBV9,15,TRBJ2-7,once,CASSSTTDGPYEQYF,TGTGCCAGCAGCTCGACTACCGACGGACCCTACGAGCAGTACTTC
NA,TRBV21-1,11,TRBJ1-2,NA,CASSKSFGYTF,TGTGCCAGCAGCAAGAGTTTTGGCTACACCTTC
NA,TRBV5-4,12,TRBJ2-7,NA,CASSLDRYSEYF,TGTGCCAGCAGCTTGGATCGATACTCGGAGTACTTC
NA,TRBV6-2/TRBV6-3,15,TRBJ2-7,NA,CASSYSGGVGFEQYF,TGTGCCAGCAGTTACTCAGGCGGGGTGGGATTCGAGCAGTACTTC
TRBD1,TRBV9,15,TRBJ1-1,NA,CASSLHWTGNTEAFF,TGTGCCAGCAGCTTACACTGGACAGGGAACACTGAAGCTTTCTTT
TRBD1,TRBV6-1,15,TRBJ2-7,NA,CASSDETGVFYEQYF,TGTGCCAGCAGTGATGAGACAGGGGTCTTCTACGAGCAGTACTTC
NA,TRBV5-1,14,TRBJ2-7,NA,CASRVETVTYEQYF,TGCGCCAGCAGAGTGGAGACAGTAACCTACGAGCAGTACTTC
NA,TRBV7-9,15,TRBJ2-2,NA,CASSSTEYNTGELFF,TGTGCCAGCAGCTCGACGGAGTACAACACCGGGGAGCTGTTTTTT
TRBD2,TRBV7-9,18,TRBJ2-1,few,CASSLILMAGGVGNEQFF,TGTGCCAGCAGCTTAATTCTGATGGCGGGGGGAGTAGGGAATGAGCAGTTCTTC
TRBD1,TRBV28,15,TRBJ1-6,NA,CASSFRDRAGSPLHF,TGTGCCAGCAGTTTCAGGGACAGGGCAGGTTCACCCCTCCACTTT
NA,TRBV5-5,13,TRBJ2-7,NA,CASSLTGEAEQYF,TGTGCCAGCAGCTTGACAGGAGAGGCCGAGCAGTACTTC
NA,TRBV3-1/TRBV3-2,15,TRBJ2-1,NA,CASSQEGQVYNEQFF,TGTGCCAGCAGCCAAGAGGGGCAGGTCTACAATGAGCAGTTCTTC